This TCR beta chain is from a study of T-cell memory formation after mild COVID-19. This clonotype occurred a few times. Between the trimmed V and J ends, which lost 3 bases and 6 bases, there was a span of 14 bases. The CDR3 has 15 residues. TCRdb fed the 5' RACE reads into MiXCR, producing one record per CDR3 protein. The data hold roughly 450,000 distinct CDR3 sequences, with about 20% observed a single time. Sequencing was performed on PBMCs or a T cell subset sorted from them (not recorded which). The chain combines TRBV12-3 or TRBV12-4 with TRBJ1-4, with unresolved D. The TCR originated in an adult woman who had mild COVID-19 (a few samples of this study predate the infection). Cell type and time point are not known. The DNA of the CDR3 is TGTGCCAGCAGTTTTAATTTCGGGGTCGATGAAAAACTGTTTTTT. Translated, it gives CASSFNFGVDEKLFF.